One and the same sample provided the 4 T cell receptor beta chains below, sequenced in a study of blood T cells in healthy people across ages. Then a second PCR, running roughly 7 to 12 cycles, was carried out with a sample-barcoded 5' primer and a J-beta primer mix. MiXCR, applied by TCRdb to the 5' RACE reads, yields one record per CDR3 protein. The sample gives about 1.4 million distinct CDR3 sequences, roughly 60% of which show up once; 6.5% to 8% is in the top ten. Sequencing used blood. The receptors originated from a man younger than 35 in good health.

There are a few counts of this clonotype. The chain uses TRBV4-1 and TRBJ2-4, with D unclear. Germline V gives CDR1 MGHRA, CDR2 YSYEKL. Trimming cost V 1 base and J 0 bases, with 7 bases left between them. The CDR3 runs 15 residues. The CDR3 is CASSQVPLAKNIQYF. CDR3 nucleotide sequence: TGCGCCAGCAGCCAAGTTCCCTTAGCCAAAAACATTCAGTACTTC.

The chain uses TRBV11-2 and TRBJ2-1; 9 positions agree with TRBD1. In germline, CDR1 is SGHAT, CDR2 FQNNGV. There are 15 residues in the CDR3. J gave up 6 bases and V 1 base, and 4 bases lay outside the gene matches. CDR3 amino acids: CASSLGRTGANEQFF. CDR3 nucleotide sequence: TGTGCCAGCAGCTTAGGTAGGACAGGGGCCAATGAGCAGTTCTTC.

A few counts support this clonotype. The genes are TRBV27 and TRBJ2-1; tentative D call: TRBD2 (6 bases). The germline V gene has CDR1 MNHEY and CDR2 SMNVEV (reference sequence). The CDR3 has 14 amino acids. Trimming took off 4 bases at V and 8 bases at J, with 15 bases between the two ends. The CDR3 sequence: CASSSEGGRDEQFF. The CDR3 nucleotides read TGTGCCAGCAGTTCCGAAGGAGGGCGGGATGAGCAGTTCTTC.

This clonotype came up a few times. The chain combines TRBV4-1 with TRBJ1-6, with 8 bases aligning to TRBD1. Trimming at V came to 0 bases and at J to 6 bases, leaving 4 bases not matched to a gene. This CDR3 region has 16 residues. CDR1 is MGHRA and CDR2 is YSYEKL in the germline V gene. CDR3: CASSQEAGQANSPLHF. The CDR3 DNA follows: TGCGCCAGCAGCCAAGAAGCGGGACAGGCTAATTCACCCCTCCACTTT.